These T cell receptor beta chains were read from a single sample in a study of Ad26.COV2.S vaccination and SARS-CoV-2 variants. Assay used: immunoSEQ multiplex PCR; TCRdb lists only in-frame clones, some missing. The data hold around 320,000 clones, with 86% observed a single time. Material: peripheral blood, obtained in a trial of Ad26.COV2.S vaccine versus placebo. Receptor source: a person aged 18 to 65 who received the Ad26.COV2.S COVID-19 vaccine or a placebo. Both conserved end residues are trimmed from each CDR3. Not every row has a clone size; where given, it reads once, few, many or a size class.

j_call: TRBJ1-3; clone_size: -; v_call: TRBV30; cdr3_length: 11; cdr3_aa: AWRHSSGNTIY
j_call: TRBJ1-5; clone_size: -; v_call: TRBV6-2/TRBV6-3; cdr3_length: 13; cdr3_aa: ASSYRGYGNQPQH
j_call: TRBJ1-2; clone_size: -; v_call: TRBV19; cdr3_length: 14; cdr3_aa: ASSIGRQGRLRGYT
j_call: TRBJ1-2; clone_size: -; v_call: TRBV19; cdr3_length: 13; cdr3_aa: ASSMSQGASSGYT
j_call: TRBJ1-5; clone_size: once; v_call: TRBV19; cdr3_length: 12; cdr3_aa: ASSIGGINQPQH
j_call: TRBJ1-2; clone_size: few; v_call: TRBV5-1; cdr3_length: 13; cdr3_aa: ASSYDGSPNYGYT
j_call: TRBJ1-2; clone_size: -; v_call: TRBV7-2; cdr3_length: 12; cdr3_aa: ASSLDRGNYGYT
j_call: TRBJ2-3; clone_size: -; v_call: TRBV6-5; cdr3_length: 10; cdr3_aa: ASSSGTDTQY
j_call: TRBJ1-5; clone_size: -; v_call: TRBV3-1/TRBV3-2; cdr3_length: 11; cdr3_aa: ASSLWVDQPQH
j_call: TRBJ1-1; clone_size: few; v_call: TRBV25-1; cdr3_length: 14; cdr3_aa: ASSEYEAGLNTEAF
j_call: TRBJ2-2; clone_size: once; v_call: TRBV3-1/TRBV3-2; cdr3_length: 16; cdr3_aa: ASSQGRPGRTNTGELF
j_call: TRBJ2-7; clone_size: -; v_call: TRBV6-5; cdr3_length: 13; cdr3_aa: ATRGAGTGVYEQY
j_call: TRBJ1-5; clone_size: -; v_call: TRBV27; cdr3_length: 13; cdr3_aa: ASRGEGLSNQPQH
j_call: TRBJ2-7; clone_size: -; v_call: TRBV9; cdr3_length: 12; cdr3_aa: ASSLTGTTYEQY
j_call: TRBJ2-3; clone_size: -; v_call: TRBV9; cdr3_length: 13; cdr3_aa: ASSASMRSMDTQY
j_call: TRBJ2-5; clone_size: once; v_call: TRBV7-3; cdr3_length: 11; cdr3_aa: ASSYAGSRTQY
j_call: TRBJ1-1; clone_size: -; v_call: TRBV2; cdr3_length: 11; cdr3_aa: ATLRGMNTEAF
j_call: TRBJ2-3; clone_size: -; v_call: TRBV18; cdr3_length: 12; cdr3_aa: ASSPPIEPDTQY
j_call: TRBJ2-7; clone_size: -; v_call: TRBV6-5; cdr3_length: 14; cdr3_aa: ASSYSPIGSLNEQY
j_call: TRBJ1-5; clone_size: -; v_call: TRBV25-1; cdr3_length: 10; cdr3_aa: ASRGEGAPQH
j_call: TRBJ1-2; clone_size: many; v_call: TRBV3-1/TRBV3-2; cdr3_length: 10; cdr3_aa: ASSQVAYGYT
j_call: TRBJ2-3; clone_size: -; v_call: TRBV4-2; cdr3_length: 13; cdr3_aa: ASSQEASLGDTQY
j_call: TRBJ1-5; clone_size: -; v_call: TRBV7-8; cdr3_length: 12; cdr3_aa: ASSSRDRVQPQH
j_call: TRBJ2-5; clone_size: -; v_call: TRBV25-1; cdr3_length: 13; cdr3_aa: ASSGAGLAVETQY
j_call: TRBJ2-5; clone_size: -; v_call: TRBV27; cdr3_length: 11; cdr3_aa: ASRTTGGETQY